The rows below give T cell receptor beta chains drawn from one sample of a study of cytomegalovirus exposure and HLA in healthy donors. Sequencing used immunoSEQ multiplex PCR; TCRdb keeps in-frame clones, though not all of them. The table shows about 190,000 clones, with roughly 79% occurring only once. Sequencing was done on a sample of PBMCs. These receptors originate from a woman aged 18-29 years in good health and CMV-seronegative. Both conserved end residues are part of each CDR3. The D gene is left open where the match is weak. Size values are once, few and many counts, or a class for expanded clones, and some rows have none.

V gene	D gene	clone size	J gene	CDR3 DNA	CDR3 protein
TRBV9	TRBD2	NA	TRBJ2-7	TGTGCCAGCAGCGCGGGACTAGCGGGAGGTGAGCAGTACTTC	CASSAGLAGGEQYF
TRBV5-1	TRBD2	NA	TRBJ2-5	TGCGCCAGCAGCTTGCGACTAGCGGGGAACGGAGAGACCCAGTACTTC	CASSLRLAGNGETQYF
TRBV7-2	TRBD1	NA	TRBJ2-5	TGTGCCAGCAGCCTACCCGGGACAGTAGAGACCCAGTACTTC	CASSLPGTVETQYF
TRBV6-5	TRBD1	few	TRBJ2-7	TGTGCCAGCAGTGACCGGACAGGGAGGTACGAGCAGTACTTC	CASSDRTGRYEQYF
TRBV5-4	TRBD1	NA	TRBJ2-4	TGTGCCAGCAGCTTGTATGAGACAGGGTCTTTCCTAGCCAAAAACATTCAGTACTTC	CASSLYETGSFLAKNIQYF
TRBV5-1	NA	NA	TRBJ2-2	TGCGCCAGCAGCTTATGGACGGGACAACACCCCGGGGAGCTGTTTTTT	CASSLWTGQHPGELFF
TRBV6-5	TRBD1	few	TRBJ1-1	TGTGCCAGCAGTTCCTCTTCGACAGGGTGGTCTGAAGCTTTCTTT	CASSSSSTGWSEAFF
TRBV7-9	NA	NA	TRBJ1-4	TGTGCCAGCAGCGTCGGGACACTTGCAACTAATGAAAAACTGTTTTTT	CASSVGTLATNEKLFF
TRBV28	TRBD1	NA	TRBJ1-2	TGTGCCAGCAGAATAACCGGGACAGGGGACGGCTACACCTTC	CASRITGTGDGYTF
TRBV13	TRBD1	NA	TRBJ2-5	TGTGCCAGCAGCTTAGCGAAGGGACAGGGAGTCTGGGAGACCCAGTACTTC	CASSLAKGQGVWETQYF
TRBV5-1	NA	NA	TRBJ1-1	TGCGCCAGCAGCATACAGGGTATGAACACTGAAGCTTTCTTT	CASSIQGMNTEAFF
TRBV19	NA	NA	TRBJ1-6	TGTGCCAGTAGTAATTCTGATTCACCCCTCCACTTT	CASSNSDSPLHF
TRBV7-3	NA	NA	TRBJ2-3	TGTGCCAGCAGCTTGGCAAGCACAGATACGCAGTATTTT	CASSLASTDTQYF
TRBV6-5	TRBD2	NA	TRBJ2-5	TGTGCCAGCAGTTACAGGACTAGGGGAGAGACCCAGTACTTC	CASSYRTRGETQYF
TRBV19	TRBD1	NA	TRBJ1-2	TGTGCCAGTACCATGACAGGGGGCTATGACTATGGCTACACCTTC	CASTMTGGYDYGYTF
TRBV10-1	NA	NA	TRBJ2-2	TGCGCCAGCAGTGACTGGCGCGGCACCGGGGAGCTGTTTTTT	CASSDWRGTGELFF
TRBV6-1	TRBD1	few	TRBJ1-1	TGTGCCAGCACCCGAAAGGACAGGGAAGCTTTCTTT	CASTRKDREAFF
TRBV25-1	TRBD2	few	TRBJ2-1	TGTGCCAGCAGTGAATTTTTCTTAGCGGGAAGTCAAGGAGAGCAGTTCTTC	CASSEFFLAGSQGEQFF
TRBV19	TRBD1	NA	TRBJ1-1	TGTGCCAGTACTGACGGGACAGTAAACACTGAAGCTTTCTTT	CASTDGTVNTEAFF
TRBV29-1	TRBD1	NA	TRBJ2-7	TGCAGCGTTCGAACAGGGGGATACGAGCAGTACTTC	CSVRTGGYEQYF
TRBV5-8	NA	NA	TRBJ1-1	TGTGCCAGCAGCTTGAGAGGGGTGCCCGGGAGAGCTTTCTTT	CASSLRGVPGRAFF
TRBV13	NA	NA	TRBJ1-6	TGTGCCAGCAGCCGACAGGAGAGGAATTCACCCCTCCACTTT	CASSRQERNSPLHF
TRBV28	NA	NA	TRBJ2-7	TGTGCCAGCAGCGCCGACAGGTTCCCCTACGAGCAGTACTTC	CASSADRFPYEQYF
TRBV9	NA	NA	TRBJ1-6	TGTGCCAGCAGCCCCCGACCGGAGGGTTGGTCACCCCTCCACTTT	CASSPRPEGWSPLHF
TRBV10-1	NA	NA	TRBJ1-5	TGCGCCAGCAGTGAGTCGATTGTACACTGGGGGCCAGTTCAGCCCCAGCATTTT	CASSESIVHWGPVQPQHF
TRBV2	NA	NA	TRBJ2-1	TGTGCCAGCCGGGTCGATCACAATGAGCAGTTCTTC	CASRVDHNEQFF
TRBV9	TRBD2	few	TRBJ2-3	TGTGCCAGCAGCCCTACGACCCTTTCGCGGGGGAGAAGCACAGATACGCAGTATTTT	CASSPTTLSRGRSTDTQYF
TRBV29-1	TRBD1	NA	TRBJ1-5	TGCAGCGCTGGGACAGGGGATAGCAATCAGCCCCAGCATTTT	CSAGTGDSNQPQHF
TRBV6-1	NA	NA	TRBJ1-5	TGTGCCAGCAGTCAAGACAGGATTAATCAGCCCCAGCATTTT	CASSQDRINQPQHF
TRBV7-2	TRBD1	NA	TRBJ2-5	TGTGCCAGCAGCCCTAGACAGGGGGCCCAAGAGACCCAGTACTTC	CASSPRQGAQETQYF
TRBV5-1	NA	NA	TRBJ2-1	TGCGCCAGCAGCTCTAGCAATGAGCAGTTCTTC	CASSSSNEQFF
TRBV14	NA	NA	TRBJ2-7	TGTGCCAGCAGCCCAGGGGTCCACGAGCAGTACTTC	CASSPGVHEQYF
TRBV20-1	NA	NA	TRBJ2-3	TGCAGTGCTCAGGCCACAGATACGCAGTATTTT	CSAQATDTQYF
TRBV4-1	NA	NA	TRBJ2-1	TGCGCCAGCAGCCTTTTGTTGGGGGCCGGGAAATACAATGAGCAGTTCTTC	CASSLLLGAGKYNEQFF
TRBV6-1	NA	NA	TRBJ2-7	TGTGCCAGCAGTGAACAGGCAGGTAACTCCTACGAGCAGTACTTC	CASSEQAGNSYEQYF
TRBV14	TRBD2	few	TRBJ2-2	TGTGCCAGCAGCCGGGGTAGCGGGAGAGAAATCAACACCGGGGAGCTGTTTTTT	CASSRGSGREINTGELFF
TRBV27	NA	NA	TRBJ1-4	TGTGCCAGCAGTCCCCGGAGGACGGGTCTGGATGGGAAACTGTTTTTT	CASSPRRTGLDGKLFF
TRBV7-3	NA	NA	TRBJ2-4	TGTGCCAGCAGCTTAAGGGCAGGGTTTGACATTCAGTACTTC	CASSLRAGFDIQYF
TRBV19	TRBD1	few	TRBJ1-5	TGTGCCAGTAGAAATACAGGGGCGGGGCAGCCCCAGCATTTT	CASRNTGAGQPQHF
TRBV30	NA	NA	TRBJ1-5	TGTGCCTGGAGTGTAAGTTCTGGAGATCAGCCCCAGCATTTT	CAWSVSSGDQPQHF
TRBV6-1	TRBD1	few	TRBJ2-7	TGTGCCGCCCGGGACAGGGGAACCTACGAGCAGTACTTC	CAARDRGTYEQYF
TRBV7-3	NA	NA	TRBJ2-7	TGTGCCAGCAGCTTACGTGGTGACAGGTTCGCCTACGAGCAGTACTTC	CASSLRGDRFAYEQYF
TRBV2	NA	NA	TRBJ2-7	TGTGCCAGCCAGCATAGGGAGTTTCTCGAGCAGTACTTC	CASQHREFLEQYF
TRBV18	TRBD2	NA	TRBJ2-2	TGTGCCAGCTCATCCCTAGCGGGGTCGAACACCGGGGAGCTGTTTTTT	CASSSLAGSNTGELFF
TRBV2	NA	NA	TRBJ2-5	TGTGCCAGCAGGGTGTGGGGGGCCCAGTACTTC	CASRVWGAQYF
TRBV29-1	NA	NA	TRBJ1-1	TGCAGCGTTGCGAGGGCAGAGGATACGCCTGAAGCTTTCTTT	CSVARAEDTPEAFF
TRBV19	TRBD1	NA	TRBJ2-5	TGTGCCAGTAGTACCTTACAGGGGGCGGAGACCCAGTACTTC	CASSTLQGAETQYF
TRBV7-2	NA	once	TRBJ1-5	TGTGCCAGCAGCTTAGTAGGGGGTAGCAATCAGCCCCAGCATTTT	CASSLVGGSNQPQHF
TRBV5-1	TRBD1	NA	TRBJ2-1	TGCGCCAGCAGCCGTTCAAACAGGGGGGATGAGCAGTTCTTC	CASSRSNRGDEQFF
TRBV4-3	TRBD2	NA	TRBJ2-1	TGCGCCAGCAGCCTCACGGGAGCGGGAGGGCCTAATGAGCAGTTCTTC	CASSLTGAGGPNEQFF
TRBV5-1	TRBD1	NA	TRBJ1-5	TGCGCCAGCAGCTTGGATGGGACAGGGGACGCTCAGCCCCAGCATTTT	CASSLDGTGDAQPQHF
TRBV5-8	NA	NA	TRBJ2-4	TGTGCCAGCAGCTTGGACAGAAAAAACATTCAGTACTTC	CASSLDRKNIQYF
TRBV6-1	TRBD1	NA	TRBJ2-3	TGTGCCAGCAGGGGCGGACAAGGGGGCTCAGATACGCAGTATTTT	CASRGGQGGSDTQYF